These T cell receptor beta chains were read from a single sample in a study of T cell changes during pregnancy in multiple sclerosis. The data were produced by immunoSEQ multiplex PCR, yet TCRdb's version contains in-frame clones alone and is incomplete. The sample lists about 80,000 clones, more than 80% occurring once. Here the sequenced sample was CD4+ T cells from peripheral blood mononuclear cells, taken before pregnancy. These receptors all come from a female donor with multiple sclerosis, enrolled in a pregnancy study. CDR3s include the opening cysteine and the closing phenylalanine or tryptophan. D genes are given only for firm matches. Clone size appears in some rows only: once, few, many, or a class for an expanded clone.

v_call: TRBV6-1
j_call: TRBJ1-4
d_call: .
clone_size: once
cdr3_aa: CASSELLARAATNEKLFF
cdr3_nt: TGTGCCAGCAGTGAACTTCTTGCCAGGGCTGCAACTAATGAAAAACTGTTTTTT

v_call: TRBV11-1
j_call: TRBJ1-1
d_call: .
clone_size: .
cdr3_aa: CASSLVGGGNTEAFF
cdr3_nt: TGTGCCAGCAGCTTAGTCGGCGGGGGAAACACTGAAGCTTTCTTT

v_call: TRBV7-6
j_call: TRBJ1-3
d_call: .
clone_size: .
cdr3_aa: CASSLGRLSSGNTIYF
cdr3_nt: TGTGCCAGCAGCTTAGGGCGGCTGAGCTCTGGAAACACCATATATTTT

v_call: TRBV6-5
j_call: TRBJ2-5
d_call: .
clone_size: .
cdr3_aa: CASTKGRSQYF
cdr3_nt: TGTGCCAGCACTAAGGGGCGGTCCCAGTACTTC

v_call: TRBV28
j_call: TRBJ1-2
d_call: .
clone_size: .
cdr3_aa: CASSFKYGYTF
cdr3_nt: TGTGCCAGCAGTTTTAAATATGGCTACACCTTC

v_call: TRBV6-5
j_call: TRBJ2-1
d_call: TRBD2
clone_size: .
cdr3_aa: CASSALAGATNEQFF
cdr3_nt: TGTGCCAGCAGTGCCCTAGCGGGGGCGACCAATGAGCAGTTCTTC

v_call: TRBV5-5
j_call: TRBJ2-7
d_call: TRBD1
clone_size: .
cdr3_aa: CASSATGTGPYEQYF
cdr3_nt: TGTGCCAGCAGCGCCACCGGGACAGGGCCCTACGAGCAGTACTTC

v_call: TRBV30
j_call: TRBJ1-1
d_call: TRBD1
clone_size: .
cdr3_aa: CAWSVGQGSEAFF
cdr3_nt: TGTGCCTGGAGTGTGGGACAGGGATCTGAAGCTTTCTTT

v_call: TRBV23-1
j_call: TRBJ1-4
d_call: .
clone_size: .
cdr3_aa: CASSQGQGSEKLFF
cdr3_nt: TGCGCCAGCAGTCAGGGGCAGGGAAGTGAAAAACTGTTTTTT

v_call: TRBV5-1
j_call: TRBJ1-1
d_call: .
clone_size: .
cdr3_aa: CASSLGGLGGANTEAFF
cdr3_nt: TGCGCCAGCAGCTTGGGCGGCTTAGGGGGGGCCAACACTGAAGCTTTCTTT